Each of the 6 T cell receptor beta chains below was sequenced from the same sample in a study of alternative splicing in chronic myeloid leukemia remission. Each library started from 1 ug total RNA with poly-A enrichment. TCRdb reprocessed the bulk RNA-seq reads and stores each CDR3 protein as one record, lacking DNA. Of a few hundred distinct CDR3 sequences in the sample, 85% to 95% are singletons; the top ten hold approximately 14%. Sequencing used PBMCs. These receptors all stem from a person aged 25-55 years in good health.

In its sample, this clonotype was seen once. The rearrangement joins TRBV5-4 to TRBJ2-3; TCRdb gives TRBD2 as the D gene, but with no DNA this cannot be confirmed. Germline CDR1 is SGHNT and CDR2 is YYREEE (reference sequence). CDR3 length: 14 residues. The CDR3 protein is CASSFSGGPDTQYF.

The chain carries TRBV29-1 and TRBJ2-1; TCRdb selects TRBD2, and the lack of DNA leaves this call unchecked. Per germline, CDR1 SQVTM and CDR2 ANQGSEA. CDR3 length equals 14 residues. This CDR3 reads CSVKKRGLYNEQFF.

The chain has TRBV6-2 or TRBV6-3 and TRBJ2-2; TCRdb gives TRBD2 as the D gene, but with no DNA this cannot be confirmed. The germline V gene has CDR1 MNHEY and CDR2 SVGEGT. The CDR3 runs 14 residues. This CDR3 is CATDQGYGTGELFF.

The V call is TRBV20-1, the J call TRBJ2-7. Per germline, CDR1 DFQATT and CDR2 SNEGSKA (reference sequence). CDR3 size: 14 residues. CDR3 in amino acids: CSATHETAIYEQYF.

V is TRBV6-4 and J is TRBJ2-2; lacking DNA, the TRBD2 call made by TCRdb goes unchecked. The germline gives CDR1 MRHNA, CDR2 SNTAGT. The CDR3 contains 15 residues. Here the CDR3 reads CASSDSGASTGELFF.

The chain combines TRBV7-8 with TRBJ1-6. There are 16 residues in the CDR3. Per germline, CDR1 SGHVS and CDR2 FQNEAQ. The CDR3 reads CASSPPGQSPGSPLHF.